This TCR beta chain was recovered during a study of T cell repertoires in cytomegalovirus infection. A single record per CDR3 protein comes from TCRdb applying MiXCR to the reads. The sample gives 350,000 to 400,000 distinct CDR3 sequences, just under 35% of which show up once; roughly 14% is in the top ten. Notes on this clonotype: Its antigen is as yet unknown.

This CDR3 is built from 15 residues. The germline V gene encodes CDR1 MDHEN and CDR2 SYDVKM. After removal of 4 bases from V and 4 bases from J, the junction contained 3 bases not matched to a gene. The sequence was obtained from a human donor in good health (CMV status not recorded). Some clones in this sample may be carry-over from other donors' samples. The specimen comprised cultured PBMCs, sampled from culture after CMV antigen stimulation. This chain connects TRBV28 to TRBJ1-4; 10 bases fit TRBD1. This chain's CDR3 is CASSSRDRGNEKLFF. In nucleotides, the CDR3 is TGTGCCAGCAGTTCCCGGGACAGGGGTAATGAAAAACTGTTTTTT.